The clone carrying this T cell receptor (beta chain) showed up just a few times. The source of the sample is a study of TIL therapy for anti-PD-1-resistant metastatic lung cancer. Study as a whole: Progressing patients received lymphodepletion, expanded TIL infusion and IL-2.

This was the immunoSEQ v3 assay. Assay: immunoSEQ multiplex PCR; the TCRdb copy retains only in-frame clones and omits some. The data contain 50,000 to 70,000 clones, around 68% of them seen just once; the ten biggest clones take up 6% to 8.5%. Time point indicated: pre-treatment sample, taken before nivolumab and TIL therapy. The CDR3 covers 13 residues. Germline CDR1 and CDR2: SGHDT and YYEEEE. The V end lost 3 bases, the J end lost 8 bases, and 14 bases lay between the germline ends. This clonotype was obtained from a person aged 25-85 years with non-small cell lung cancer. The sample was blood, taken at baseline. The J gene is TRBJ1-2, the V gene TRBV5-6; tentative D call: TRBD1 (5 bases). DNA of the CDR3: TGTGCCAGCAGCTCCGGGACCGGGCGGGGCTACACCTTC. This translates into CASSSGTGRGYTF.